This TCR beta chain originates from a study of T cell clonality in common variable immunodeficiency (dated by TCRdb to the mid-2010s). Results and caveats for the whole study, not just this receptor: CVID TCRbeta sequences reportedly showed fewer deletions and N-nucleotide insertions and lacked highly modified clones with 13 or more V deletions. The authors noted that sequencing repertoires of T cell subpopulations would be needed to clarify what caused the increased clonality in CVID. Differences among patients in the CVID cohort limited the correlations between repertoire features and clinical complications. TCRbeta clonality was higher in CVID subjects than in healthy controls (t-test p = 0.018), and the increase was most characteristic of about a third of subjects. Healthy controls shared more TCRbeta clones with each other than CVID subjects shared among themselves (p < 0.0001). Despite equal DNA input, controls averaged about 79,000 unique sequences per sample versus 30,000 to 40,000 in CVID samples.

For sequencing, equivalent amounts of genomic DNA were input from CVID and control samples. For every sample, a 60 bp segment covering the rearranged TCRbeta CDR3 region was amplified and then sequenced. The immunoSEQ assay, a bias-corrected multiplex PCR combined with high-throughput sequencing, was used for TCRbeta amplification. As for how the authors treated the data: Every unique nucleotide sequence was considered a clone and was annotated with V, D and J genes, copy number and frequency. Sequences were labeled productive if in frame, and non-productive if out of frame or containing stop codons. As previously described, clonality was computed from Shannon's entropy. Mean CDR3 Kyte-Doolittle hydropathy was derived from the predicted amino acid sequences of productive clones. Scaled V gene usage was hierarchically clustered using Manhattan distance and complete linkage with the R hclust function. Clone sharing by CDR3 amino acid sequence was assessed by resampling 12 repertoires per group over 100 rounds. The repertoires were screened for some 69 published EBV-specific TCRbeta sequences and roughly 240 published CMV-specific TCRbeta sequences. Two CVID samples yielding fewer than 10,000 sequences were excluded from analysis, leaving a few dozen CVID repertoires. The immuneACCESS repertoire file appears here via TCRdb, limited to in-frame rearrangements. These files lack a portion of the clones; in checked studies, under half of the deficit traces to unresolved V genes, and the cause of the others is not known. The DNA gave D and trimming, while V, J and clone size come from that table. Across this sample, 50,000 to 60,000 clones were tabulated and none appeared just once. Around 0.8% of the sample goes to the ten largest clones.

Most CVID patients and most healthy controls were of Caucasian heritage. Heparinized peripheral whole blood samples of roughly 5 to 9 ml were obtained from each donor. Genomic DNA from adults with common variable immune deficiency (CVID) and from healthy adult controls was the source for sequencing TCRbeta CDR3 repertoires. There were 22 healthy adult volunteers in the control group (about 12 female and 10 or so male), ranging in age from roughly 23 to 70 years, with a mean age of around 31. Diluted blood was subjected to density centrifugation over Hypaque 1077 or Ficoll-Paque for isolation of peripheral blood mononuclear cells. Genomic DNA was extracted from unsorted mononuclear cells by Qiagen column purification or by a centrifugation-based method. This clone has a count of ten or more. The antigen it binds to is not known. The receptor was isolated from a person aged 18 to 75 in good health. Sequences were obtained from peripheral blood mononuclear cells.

The CDR3 is CASSFRGTGVPEQYF. Incomplete CDR3 DNA: TGTGCCAGCAGTTTCAGGGGAACGGGAGTTCCCGAG. Recombination linked TRBV12-3 or TRBV12-4 to TRBJ2-7; the D segment might be TRBD1 or TRBD2, since each matches 6 bases. Sequencing ends 3 residues short of the CDR3 end; the germline J gene provides the rest. There are 15 amino acids in the CDR3, from cysteine to phenylalanine inclusive. The DNA shown is the part of the CDR3 that was read: 36 bases, in frame from base 1. The trim is 3 bases for V and 6 bases for J, with a gap of 18 bases between the germline ends.